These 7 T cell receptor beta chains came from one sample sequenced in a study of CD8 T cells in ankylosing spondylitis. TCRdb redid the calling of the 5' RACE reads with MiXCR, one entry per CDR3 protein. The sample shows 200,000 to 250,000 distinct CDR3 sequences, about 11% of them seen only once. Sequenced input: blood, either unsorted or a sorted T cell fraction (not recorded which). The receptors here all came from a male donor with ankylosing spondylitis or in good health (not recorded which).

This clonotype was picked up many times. The DNA for the CDR3 is TGCGCCAGCAGCTTGGTCGGGTCGCAAGAGACCCAGTACTTC. Its protein is CASSLVGSQETQYF. The chain uses TRBV5-1 and TRBJ2-5; D not certain. The CDR3 has 14 amino acids. CDR1 SGHRS and CDR2 YFSETQ come from the germline V gene. V shed 0 bases and J shed 2 bases, with 8 bases lying between them.

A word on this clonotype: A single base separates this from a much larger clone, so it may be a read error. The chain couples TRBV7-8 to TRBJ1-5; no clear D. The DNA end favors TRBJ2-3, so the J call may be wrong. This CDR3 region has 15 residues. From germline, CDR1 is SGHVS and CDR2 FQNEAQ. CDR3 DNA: TGTGCCAGCAGCCAAGGACGGTCCGGCAATCAGCCCCAGTATTTT. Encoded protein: CASSQGRSGNQPQYF.

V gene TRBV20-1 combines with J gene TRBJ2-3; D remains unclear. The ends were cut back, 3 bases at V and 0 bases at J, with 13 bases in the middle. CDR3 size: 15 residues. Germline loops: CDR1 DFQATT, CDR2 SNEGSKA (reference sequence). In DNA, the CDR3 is TGCAGTGCTAGGCGGTCGGGTTCTAGCACAGATACGCAGTATTTT. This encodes CSARRSGSSTDTQYF.

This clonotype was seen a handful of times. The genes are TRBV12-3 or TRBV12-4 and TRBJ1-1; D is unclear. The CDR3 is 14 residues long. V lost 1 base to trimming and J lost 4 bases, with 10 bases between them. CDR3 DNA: TGTGCCAGCAGTTTAGGGGAGGGTGGCACTGAAGCTTTCTTT. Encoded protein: CASSLGEGGTEAFF.

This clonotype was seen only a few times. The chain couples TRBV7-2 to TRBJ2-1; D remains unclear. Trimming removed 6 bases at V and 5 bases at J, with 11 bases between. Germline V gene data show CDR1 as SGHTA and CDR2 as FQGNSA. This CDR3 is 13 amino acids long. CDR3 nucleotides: TGTGCCAGCAGACGGCTCCTGAACAATGAGCAGTTCTTC. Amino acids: CASRRLLNNEQFF.

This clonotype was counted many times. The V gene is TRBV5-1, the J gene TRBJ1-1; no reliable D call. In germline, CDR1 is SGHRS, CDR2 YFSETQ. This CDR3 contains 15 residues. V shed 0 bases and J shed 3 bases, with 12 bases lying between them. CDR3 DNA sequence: TGCGCCAGCAGCTTGGAGGGAGCCCGGGACACTGAAGCTTTCTTT. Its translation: CASSLEGARDTEAFF. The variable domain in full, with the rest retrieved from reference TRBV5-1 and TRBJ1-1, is KAGVTQTPRYLIKTRGQQVTLSCSPISGHRSVSWYQQTPGQGLQFLFEYFSETQRNKGNFPGRFSGRQFSNSRSEMNVSTLELGDSALYLCASSLEGARDTEAFFGQGTRLTVV.

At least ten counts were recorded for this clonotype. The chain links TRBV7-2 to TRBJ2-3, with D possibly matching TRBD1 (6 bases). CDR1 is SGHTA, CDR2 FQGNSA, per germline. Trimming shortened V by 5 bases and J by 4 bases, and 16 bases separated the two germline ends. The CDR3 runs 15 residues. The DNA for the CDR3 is TGTGCCAGCAGCAAAAACAGGGAAGTGGCAGATACGCAGTATTTT. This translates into CASSKNREVADTQYF.